These 9 T cell receptor beta chains share one sample of origin, sequenced in a study of CD8+ T cells in alopecia areata. It was cDNA, reverse transcribed from extracted RNA, that served as the sequencing template. Libraries were prepared by immunoSEQ multiplex PCR; TCRdb keeps only in-frame clonotypes and omits some of them. This table holds roughly 180,000 clones, approximately 50% found once. Stated treatment: oral pan-JAK inhibitor, 5-10 mg twice daily. The sequencing here drew on CD8+ T cells sorted from blood, taken at roughly week 53, from a patient treated with tofacitinib. The receptor set was obtained from a human donor with alopecia areata.

This rearrangement joins TRBV7-9 to TRBJ2-7; TRBD1 aligns across 8 bases. Trimming took 3 bases from V and 2 from J; bases not matched to a gene: 6. This CDR3 comprises 15 residues. From germline, CDR1 is SEHNR and CDR2 FQNEAQ (reference sequence). In DNA form, the CDR3 reads TGTGCCAGCAGCTTCACTGTACAGGGGGCCTACGAGCAGTACTTC. It encodes CASSFTVQGAYEQYF.

This chain joins TRBV4-3 and TRBJ2-5; tentatively, D is TRBD2 (7 bases). Germline V gene lookup returns CDR1 LGHNA and CDR2 YSLEER. This CDR3 is 15 amino acids long. The germline V and J ends were trimmed by 0 bases and 5 bases, with 13 bases remaining between them. The CDR3 nucleotides are TGCGCCAGCAGCCAAGATTGGACAGCGGGGGAGACCCAGTACTTC. It specifies CASSQDWTAGETQYF.

In the case of this clone: This same CDR3 is encoded by further DNA sequences in the sample. The chain employs TRBV7-3 and TRBJ2-3; 15 bases line up with TRBD2. Unmatched junction bases numbered 7, after V lost 5 bases and J lost 4 bases. The germline V gene has CDR1 SGHTA and CDR2 FQGTGA. The length of the CDR3 is 17 residues. The CDR3, as DNA: TGTGCCAGCAGCCCAGGGACTAGCGGGGGGCGGGCAGATACGCAGTATTTT. Encoded protein: CASSPGTSGGRADTQYF.

The rearrangement uses TRBV9 and TRBJ1-5; D might be TRBD1 (6 bases). Germline lookup yields CDR1 SGDLS and CDR2 YYNGEE. V lost 6 bases to trimming and J lost 3 bases, with 16 bases between them. The CDR3 totals 15 residues. The CDR3 sequence: CASNPHDRPNQPQHF. CDR3 DNA: TGTGCCAGCAACCCTCATGACAGGCCCAATCAGCCCCAGCATTTT.

This clone was detected a few times. The chain employs TRBV4-2 and TRBJ2-6; TRBD1 matches at 8 bases. The germline V gene has CDR1 LGHNA and CDR2 YNFKEQ. This CDR3 is built from 14 residues. V lost 4 bases and J lost 8; bases outside the gene matches: 4. The CDR3 DNA sequence: TGTGCCAGCAGCCCCCGGGACAGGCCCAACGTCCTGACTTTC. Its translation is CASSPRDRPNVLTF.

This CDR3 is CAWSVWTDYGYTF. CDR3 nucleotide sequence: TGTGCCTGGAGTGTATGGACAGACTATGGCTACACCTTC. The rearrangement uses TRBV30 and TRBJ1-2; a possible D gene is TRBD1 (6 bases). V was clipped by 0 bases and J by 3 bases, with 8 bases between them. CDR1 and CDR2 from the germline V gene are GTSNPN and SVGIG (reference sequence). The CDR3 loop spans 13 amino acids.

The gene calls are TRBV27 and TRBJ2-7; D unresolved. Germline loops: CDR1 MNHEY, CDR2 SMNVEV (reference sequence). The CDR3 sequence is 13 residues long. Deletions cut 5 bases from V and 2 bases from J, with 10 bases between. The CDR3 spells CASSPNRAYEQYF. As DNA, the CDR3 is TGTGCCAGCAGTCCTAACAGAGCCTACGAGCAGTACTTC.

This clone occurred a few times. This chain links TRBV9 with TRBJ1-1, with a possible D match to TRBD1 (6 bases). This CDR3 has 14 amino acids. Trimming cost V 1 base and J 5 bases, with 12 bases left between them. In germline, CDR1 is SGDLS, CDR2 YYNGEE. This CDR3 is CASSVRDTLTEAFF. The CDR3 nucleotides are TGTGCCAGCAGCGTAAGGGACACTTTGACTGAAGCTTTCTTT. Filled out from reference TRBV9 and TRBJ1-1, the complete variable domain reads DSGVTQTPKHLITATGQRVTLRCSPRSGDLSVYWYQQSLDQGLQFLIQYYNGEERAKGNILERFSAQQFPDLHSELNLSSLELGDSALYFCASSVRDTLTEAFFGQGTRLTVV.

Turning to this clone: In the same sample, other DNA sequences code for this CDR3. The V and J genes are TRBV4-1 and TRBJ2-1; D remains ambiguous. Germline values: CDR1 MGHRA, CDR2 YSYEKL. The CDR3 totals 11 residues. Trimming stripped 1 base from V and 7 bases from J, with 2 bases between. The CDR3 DNA follows: TGCGCCAGCAGCCAAGTAAATGAGCAGTTCTTC. Its translation: CASSQVNEQFF.